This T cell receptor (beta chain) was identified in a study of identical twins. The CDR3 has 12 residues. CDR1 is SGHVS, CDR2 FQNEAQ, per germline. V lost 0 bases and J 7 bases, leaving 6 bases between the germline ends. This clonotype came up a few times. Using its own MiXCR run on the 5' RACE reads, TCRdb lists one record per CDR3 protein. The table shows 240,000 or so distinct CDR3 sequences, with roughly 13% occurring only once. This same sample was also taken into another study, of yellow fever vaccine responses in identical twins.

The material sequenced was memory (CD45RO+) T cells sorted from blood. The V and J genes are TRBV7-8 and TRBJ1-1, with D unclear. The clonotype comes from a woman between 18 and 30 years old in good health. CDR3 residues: CASSLAKGEAFF. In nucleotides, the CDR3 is TGTGCCAGCAGCTTAGCGAAAGGTGAAGCTTTCTTT.